The 5 T cell receptor beta chains below come from one sample, sequenced in a study of PD-1 blockade in classical Hodgkin lymphoma. Specified time point: newly diagnosed, previously untreated cHL patient sample. Investigators isolated CD4+ T cells from thawed PBMCs through magnetic negative selection. Clones were sequenced by immunoSEQ multiplex PCR, and TCRdb holds only the in-frame ones, with some missing. The table has roughly 14,000 clones, around 84% seen once. The sequenced sample was CD4+ T cells from blood. Receptor source: a human donor with classical Hodgkin lymphoma.

A single count supports this clone. The rearrangement links TRBV28 to TRBJ2-4, with 9 bases matching TRBD2. Germline values: CDR1 MDHEN, CDR2 SYDVKM. The CDR3 has 16 amino acids. V lost 5 bases and J lost 4; bases outside the gene matches: 9. The CDR3 spells CASSPTGLADKNIQYF. DNA for the CDR3: TGTGCCAGCAGTCCAACGGGACTAGCAGATAAAAACATTCAGTACTTC.

The chain employs TRBV6-1 and TRBJ1-2; D may be TRBD1 (5 bases). V gave up 0 bases and J gave up 8 bases, with 13 bases separating them. CDR3 length: 14 residues. Per germline, CDR1 MNHNS and CDR2 SASEGT. CDR3 DNA sequence: TGTGCCAGCAGTGAAGCGATGGGTCGGGGGGGCTACACCTTC. It codes for CASSEAMGRGGYTF.

This chain connects TRBV4-1 to TRBJ1-3; 7 bases map to TRBD1. Trimming at V came to 0 bases and at J to 4 bases, leaving 21 bases not matched to a gene. CDR3 length: 21 amino acids. Germline V CDR1 and CDR2: MGHRA, YSYEKL. Here the CDR3 reads CASSQEITGQFKTLAGNTIYF. The CDR3 nucleotides read TGCGCCAGCAGCCAAGAAATCACGGGACAGTTTAAGACACTGGCGGGAAACACCATATATTTT.

This chain links TRBV6-6 with TRBJ1-4; 7 bases agree with TRBD1. Germline trimming cut 6 bases from V and 7 bases from J; bases unmatched to any gene: 11. From germline, CDR1 is MNHNY and CDR2 SVGAGI (reference sequence). The CDR3 runs to 15 residues. CDR3 protein: CASRRGQESFEKLFF. In DNA, the CDR3 is TGTGCCAGCAGACGTGGACAGGAGTCGTTTGAAAAACTGTTTTTT.

The gene calls are TRBV12-2 and TRBJ1-1; the table's D call TRBD1 went unverified against the DNA. TRBV12-2 represents a pseudogene. The CDR3 is 18 amino acids. The CDR3 DNA is TGTGCAAGTCGCCTCCCCCTGGGACAGGGTAGAAGTTGCACTGAAGCTTTCTTT. It specifies CASRLPLGQGRSCTEAFF.